The T cell receptor beta chain under discussion was sequenced for a study of T cells in Graves' hyperthyroidism and ophthalmopathy. Whole-study findings and limits: Ophthalmopathy, which appeared later, was predicted by the model a median about 6 months before onset.

RNA transcripts gave rise to amplified TCR beta CDR3 regions. RT-PCR in the first round (using the HTBI primer set) targeted the TCR CDR3. TCRdb analysed the multiplex PCR reads with MiXCR anew, one entry per CDR3 protein. The table records a few hundred thousand distinct CDR3 sequences, about half of them present only once. This clonotype was counted between two and nine times. Its specificity is unknown. V lost 7 bases and J 0 bases, leaving 10 bases between the germline ends. Germline assignment: CDR1 SGHNT and CDR2 YENEEA. There are 15 residues in the CDR3. The study excluded patients with uncontrolled infection, other autoimmune disease, pregnancy or lactation.

This clonotype was sampled from a woman younger than 35 with Graves' hyperthyroidism. The V gene is TRBV11-3, the J gene TRBJ2-6, with a tentative D call TRBD1 (6 bases). Specimen: peripheral blood or thyroid tissue (not recorded which). The chain's CDR3 is CASTGRGSGANVLTF. CDR3 coding DNA: TGTGCCAGCACGGGCAGGGGCTCTGGGGCCAACGTCCTGACTTTC.